Sequencing of this T cell receptor (beta chain) was carried out in a study of PD-1 blockade in classical Hodgkin lymphoma. On this clone: No antigen is known for it.

Sequenced by immunoSEQ multiplex PCR; TCRdb stores in-frame clones only, minus some. The table records over 25,000 clones, about 86% of them present only once. General study findings and limits: TCR diversity rose significantly by C4D1 in CD4+ but not CD8+ cells. Whoever responded completely had baseline diversity much like that seen in newly diagnosed patients. Baseline TCR diversity was reportedly lower in newly diagnosed patients than in healthy donors. It was reported as lower still in relapsed/refractory patients. Repertoire difference causes, possibly disease activity or prior therapy, remain undefined.

This sample's time point: cycle 4 day 1 (C4D1), after 5 to 7 weeks of nivolumab. Every patient was affected by relapse after autologous stem cell transplantation, while exposure to brentuximab vedotin was not uniform. Starting with thawed PBMCs, CD4+ T cells were purified by magnetic negative selection. The starting material was CD4+ T cells from blood, obtained before the fourth cycle of nivolumab. The receptor's source is a human donor with classical Hodgkin lymphoma.

The CDR3 region has the DNA TGTGCCAGTAGTGAACAGGGCGTTGGCGGCTACACCTTC. This gives the protein CASSEQGVGGYTF. The gene calls are TRBV19 and TRBJ1-2; D might be TRBD1 (6 bases). Trimming left V 5 bases short and J 8 bases short, with 15 bases between. The germline V gene encodes CDR1 LNHDA and CDR2 SQIVND (reference sequence). CDR3 length: 13 residues.